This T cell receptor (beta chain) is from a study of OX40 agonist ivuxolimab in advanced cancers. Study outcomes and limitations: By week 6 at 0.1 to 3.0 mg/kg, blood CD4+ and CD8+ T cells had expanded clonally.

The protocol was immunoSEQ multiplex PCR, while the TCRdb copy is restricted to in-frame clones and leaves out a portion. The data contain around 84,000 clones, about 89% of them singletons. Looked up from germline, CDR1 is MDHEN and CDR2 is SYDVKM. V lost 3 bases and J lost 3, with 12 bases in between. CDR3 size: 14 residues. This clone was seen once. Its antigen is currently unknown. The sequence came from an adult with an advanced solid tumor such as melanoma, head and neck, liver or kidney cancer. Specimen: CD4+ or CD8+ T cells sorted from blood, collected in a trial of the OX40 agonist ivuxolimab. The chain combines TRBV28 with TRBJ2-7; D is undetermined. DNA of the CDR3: TGTGCCAGCAGTTTTACAAGCCTCGGCTACGAGCAGTACTTC. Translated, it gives CASSFTSLGYEQYF.